This passage covers 9 T cell receptor beta chains from one sample sequenced in a study of blood T cells in healthy people across ages. It was with a sample-barcoded 5' primer and a J-beta primer mix that a second PCR of about 6 to 11 cycles was run. TCRdb redid the calling of the 5' RACE reads with MiXCR, one entry per CDR3 protein. Here the sample spans around 820,000 distinct CDR3 sequences, around 25% being singletons. These same records also appear under a second study, on T cells of mothers and their children.

Sequencing was performed on blood. The origin of the receptors is a boy aged 10-17 years in good health.

This clonotype was observed a few times. This rearrangement joins TRBV12-3 or TRBV12-4 to TRBJ1-4; 7 bases map to TRBD1. The CDR3 has 14 amino acids. Trimming removed 4 bases from V and 8 bases from J; junction bases left unmatched: 7. CDR3 DNA: TGTGCCAGCAGTTACCGGACAGGAGGGGAAAAACTGTTTTTT. This translates into CASSYRTGGEKLFF.

The CDR3, as DNA: TGCGCCAGCAGCCAAGCGGTTCAGGGGACCCAGTACTTC. It translates to CASSQAVQGTQYF. The chain carries TRBV4-3 and TRBJ2-1; D is perhaps TRBD1 (5 bases). The J call may be mistaken, given a closer DNA end match to TRBJ2-5. The CDR3 spans 13 residues. CDR1 is LGHNA and CDR2 is YSLEER in the germline V gene.

This clonotype has only a few counts. The chain joins TRBV20-1 to TRBJ2-6; D is ambiguous. Between the trimmed V and J ends, which lost 3 bases and 0 bases, there was a span of 9 bases. Germline CDR1 DFQATT, CDR2 SNEGSKA (reference sequence). This CDR3 has 15 residues. The CDR3 here is CSASPPISGANVLTF. In DNA form, the CDR3 reads TGCAGTGCTAGTCCCCCGATCTCTGGGGCCAACGTCCTGACTTTC.

J is TRBJ2-3 and V is TRBV24-1, with 11 bases that match TRBD1. The CDR3 consists of 16 residues. Germline assignment: CDR1 KGHDR and CDR2 SFDVKD. The J segment lost 4 bases and the V segment lost 3 bases, leaving 5 bases of the junction unmatched. The CDR3 sequence is CATSDRTGGGPDTQYF. As DNA, the CDR3 is TGTGCCACCAGTGATCGGACAGGGGGCGGCCCAGATACGCAGTATTTT.

This clonotype was counted a single time. The chain has TRBV3-1 and TRBJ2-5; the match to TRBD1 covers 10 bases. The closer fit of TRBJ2-1 to the DNA end suggests the J call may be wrong. Germline-derived CDR1 and CDR2 are LGHDT and YNNKEL (reference sequence). The CDR3 runs 17 residues. For the CDR3, the DNA is TGTGCCAGCAGCCGCCCCCCGACAGGGGGCCATCTCTATGAGCAGTTCTTC. Residues: CASSRPPTGGHLYEQFF.

The V gene is TRBV27, the J gene TRBJ1-5, with 7 bases lining up with TRBD1. V lost 2 bases, J lost 6 bases, and 4 bases stayed unmatched. CDR1 is MNHEY, CDR2 SMNVEV, per germline (reference sequence). The CDR3 is 14 amino acids. The CDR3 here is CASSLQGGGQPQHF. In nucleotides, the CDR3 is TGTGCCAGCAGTTTACAGGGGGGAGGTCAGCCCCAGCATTTT.

This clonotype has only a few counts. The genes are TRBV20-1 and TRBJ1-1, with a possible D match to TRBD1 (6 bases). Germline-derived CDR1 and CDR2 are DFQATT and SNEGSKA (reference sequence). This CDR3 has 13 amino acids. V was pared by 4 bases and J by 1 base, with 10 bases between. The CDR3 loop reads CSANKQGNTEAFF. The DNA of the CDR3 is TGCAGTGCTAACAAACAGGGGAACACTGAAGCTTTCTTT.

This clonotype has more than one count but fewer than ten. The rearrangement joins TRBV6-2 or TRBV6-3 to TRBJ2-1; D is perhaps TRBD2 (6 bases). Trimming took off 5 bases at V and 2 bases at J, with 13 bases between the two ends. The CDR3 has 15 residues. Germline V lookup: CDR1 MNHEY, CDR2 SVGEGT. CDR3 DNA sequence: TGTGCCAGCAGTCACCGGGACTCACCCTACAATGAGCAGTTCTTC. Translating gives CASSHRDSPYNEQFF.

J is TRBJ2-1 and V is TRBV3-1, with 8 bases fitting TRBD2. The germline CDR1 and CDR2 sequences are LGHDT and YNNKEL (reference sequence). The CDR3 contains 19 residues. V shed 0 bases and J 7 bases; nucleotides not matched to a gene: 17. In DNA, the CDR3 is TGTGCCAGCAGCCAAGATCTCTACTCTCCGGGGGGGCCTAATAATGAGCAGTTCTTC. This gives the protein CASSQDLYSPGGPNNEQFF.